This T cell receptor (beta chain) was observed in a study of T cells after yellow fever vaccination. Across the study: For low cell numbers, libraries were made with SMART-Seq v4 Ultra Low Input. The study, taken as a whole, reports: The CD4 compartment and the CD8 compartment contained a small share of clonotypes in common.

Regarding this clonotype: Its specificity is unknown.

CDR1 and CDR2 (germline): MNHEY, SMNVEV (reference sequence). The CDR3 sequence is 15 residues long. V was clipped by 3 bases and J by 4 bases; unmatched bases: 5. A single record per CDR3 protein comes from TCRdb applying MiXCR to the 5' RACE reads. The sample holds 450,000 to 550,000 distinct CDR3 sequences, 21% seen once. This sample comprised PBMCs, obtained about 20 days after the first yellow fever vaccination. This chain connects TRBV27 to TRBJ2-3; 9 nucleotides match TRBD2. The receptor was derived from a man younger than 35 who received the YFV17D yellow fever vaccine. The CDR3 sequence: CASSLLAGFADTQYF. In nucleotides, the CDR3 is TGTGCCAGCAGTTTGCTAGCGGGGTTCGCAGATACGCAGTATTTT.